The text below deals with one T cell receptor beta chain. CDR3 size: 20 residues. Germline CDR1 is LGHNA and CDR2 is YNFKEQ. The J segment lost 1 base and the V segment lost 1 base, leaving 17 bases of the junction unmatched. These data are taken from a study of cytomegalovirus exposure and HLA in healthy donors. PCR involved 60 Vbeta and 13 Jbeta primers. Only in-frame clones appear in the TCRdb table, and some are missing; sequencing was by immunoSEQ multiplex PCR. Of some 110,000 clones detected, around 68% appear once; the ten largest clones hold 11%. The chain employs TRBV4-2 and TRBJ2-5, with TRBD2 matching 8 bases. This TCR came from a woman aged 50 to 60 in good health and CMV-seropositive. Sequences were obtained from PBMCs. CDR3 in amino acids: CASSQAPIAGGALVQETQYF. Here the CDR3 DNA reads TGTGCCAGCAGCCAAGCACCTATTGCGGGGGGCGCACTTGTCCAAGAGACCCAGTACTTC.